The present T cell receptor beta chain was sequenced within a study of monozygotic twins with inflammatory bowel disease. This CDR3 region has 14 residues. Germline V gives CDR1 SGHRS, CDR2 YFSETQ. From the 5' RACE reads, TCRdb lists one entry per CDR3 protein and no DNA. This sample's table has about 420,000 distinct CDR3 sequences. The chain recombines TRBV5-1 with TRBJ2-7; TCRdb's D call of TRBD1 is untestable without DNA. Sequenced sample: blood. The receptor comes from a human donor with ulcerative colitis or Crohn's disease, or a healthy co-twin of an affected twin (not recorded which). The CDR3 reads CASRPAQGAAEQYF.